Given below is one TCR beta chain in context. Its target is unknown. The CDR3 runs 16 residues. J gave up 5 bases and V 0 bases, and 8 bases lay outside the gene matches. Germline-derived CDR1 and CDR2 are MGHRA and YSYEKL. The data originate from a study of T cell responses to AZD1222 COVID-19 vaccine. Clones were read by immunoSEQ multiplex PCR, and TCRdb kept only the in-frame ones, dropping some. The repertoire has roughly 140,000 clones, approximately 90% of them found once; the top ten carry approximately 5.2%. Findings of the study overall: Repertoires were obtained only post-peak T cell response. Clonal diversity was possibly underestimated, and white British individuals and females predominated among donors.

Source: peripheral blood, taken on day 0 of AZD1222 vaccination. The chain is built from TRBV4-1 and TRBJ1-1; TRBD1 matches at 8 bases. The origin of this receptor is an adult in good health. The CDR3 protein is CASSQESTGGKTEAFF. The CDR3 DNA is TGCGCCAGCAGCCAAGAGTCCACAGGGGGTAAGACTGAAGCTTTCTTT.